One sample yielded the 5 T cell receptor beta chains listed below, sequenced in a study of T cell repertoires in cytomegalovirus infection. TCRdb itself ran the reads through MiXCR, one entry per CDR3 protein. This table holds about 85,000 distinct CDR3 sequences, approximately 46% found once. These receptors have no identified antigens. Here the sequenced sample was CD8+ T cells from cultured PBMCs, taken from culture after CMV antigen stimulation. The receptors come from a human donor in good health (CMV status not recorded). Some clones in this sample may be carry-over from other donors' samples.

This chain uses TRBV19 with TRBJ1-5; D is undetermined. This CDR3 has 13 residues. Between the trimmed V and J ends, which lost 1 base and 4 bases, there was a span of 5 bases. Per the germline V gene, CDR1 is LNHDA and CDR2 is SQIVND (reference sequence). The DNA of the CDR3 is TGTGCCAGTAGTATAGGTGGGAATCAGCCCCAGCATTTT. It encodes CASSIGGNQPQHF.

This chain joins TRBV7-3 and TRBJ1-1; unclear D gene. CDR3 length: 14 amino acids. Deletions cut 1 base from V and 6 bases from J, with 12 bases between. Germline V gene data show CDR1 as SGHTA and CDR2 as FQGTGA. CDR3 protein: CASSLRPDGAEAFF. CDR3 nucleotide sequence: TGTGCCAGCAGCTTAAGGCCGGACGGAGCTGAAGCTTTCTTT.

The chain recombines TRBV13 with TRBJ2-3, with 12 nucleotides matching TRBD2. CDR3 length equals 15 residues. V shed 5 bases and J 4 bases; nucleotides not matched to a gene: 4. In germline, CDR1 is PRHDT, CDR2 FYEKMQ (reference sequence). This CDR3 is CASSETSGSADTQYF. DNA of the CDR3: TGTGCCAGCAGCGAGACTAGCGGGAGTGCAGATACGCAGTATTTT.

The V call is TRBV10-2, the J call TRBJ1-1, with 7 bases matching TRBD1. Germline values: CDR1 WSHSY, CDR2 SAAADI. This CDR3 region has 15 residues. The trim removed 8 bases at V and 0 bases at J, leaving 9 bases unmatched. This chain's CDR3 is CASFAGGGMNTEAFF. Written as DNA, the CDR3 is TGCGCCAGCTTCGCAGGGGGAGGGATGAACACTGAAGCTTTCTTT.

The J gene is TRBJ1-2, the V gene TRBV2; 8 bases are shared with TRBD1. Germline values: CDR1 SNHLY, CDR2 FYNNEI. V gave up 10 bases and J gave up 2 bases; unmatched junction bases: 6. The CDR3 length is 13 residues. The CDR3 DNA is TGTGCCAATCCTCGGACAGGGAACTATGGCTACACCTTC. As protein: CANPRTGNYGYTF.